This entry concerns a single TCR beta chain. Germline loops: CDR1 SGHTA, CDR2 FQGNSA. The length of the CDR3 is 14 residues. J lost 8 bases, V lost 5 bases, and 9 bases had no gene match. In the study's own analysis: Estimation of nucleated cell counts relied on the amplification of reference gene primers. The assay was immunoSEQ multiplex PCR, and TCRdb's table has in-frame clones only and misses some. V and J calls and clone size are as listed in that table; D and trimming were resolved from the DNA. This sample has roughly 90,000 clones, with approximately 85% found just once. These data are taken from a study of blood T cell repertoires in COVID-19. The overall study: The United States, Italy and Spain supplied acute and convalescent COVID-19 samples. PBMCs, B-cell-depleted T cells, or T cells provided the cDNA or gDNA that made up the material.

This chain uses TRBV7-2 with TRBJ2-4; TRBD1 agrees at 7 bases. The specimen was peripheral blood. The receptor was isolated from a human donor in a cohort sampled during active COVID-19. Written as DNA, the CDR3 is TGTGCCAGCAGCCTAAATGGACAGGAGGACATTCAGTACTTC. Translating gives CASSLNGQEDIQYF. Together with reference TRBV7-2 and TRBJ2-4, the CDR3 gives the full variable domain: GAGVSQSPSNKVTEKGKDVELRCDPISGHTALYWYRQSLGQGLEFLIYFQGNSAPDKSGLPSDRFSAERTGGSVSTLTIQRTQQEDSAVYLCASSLNGQEDIQYFGAGTRLSVL.